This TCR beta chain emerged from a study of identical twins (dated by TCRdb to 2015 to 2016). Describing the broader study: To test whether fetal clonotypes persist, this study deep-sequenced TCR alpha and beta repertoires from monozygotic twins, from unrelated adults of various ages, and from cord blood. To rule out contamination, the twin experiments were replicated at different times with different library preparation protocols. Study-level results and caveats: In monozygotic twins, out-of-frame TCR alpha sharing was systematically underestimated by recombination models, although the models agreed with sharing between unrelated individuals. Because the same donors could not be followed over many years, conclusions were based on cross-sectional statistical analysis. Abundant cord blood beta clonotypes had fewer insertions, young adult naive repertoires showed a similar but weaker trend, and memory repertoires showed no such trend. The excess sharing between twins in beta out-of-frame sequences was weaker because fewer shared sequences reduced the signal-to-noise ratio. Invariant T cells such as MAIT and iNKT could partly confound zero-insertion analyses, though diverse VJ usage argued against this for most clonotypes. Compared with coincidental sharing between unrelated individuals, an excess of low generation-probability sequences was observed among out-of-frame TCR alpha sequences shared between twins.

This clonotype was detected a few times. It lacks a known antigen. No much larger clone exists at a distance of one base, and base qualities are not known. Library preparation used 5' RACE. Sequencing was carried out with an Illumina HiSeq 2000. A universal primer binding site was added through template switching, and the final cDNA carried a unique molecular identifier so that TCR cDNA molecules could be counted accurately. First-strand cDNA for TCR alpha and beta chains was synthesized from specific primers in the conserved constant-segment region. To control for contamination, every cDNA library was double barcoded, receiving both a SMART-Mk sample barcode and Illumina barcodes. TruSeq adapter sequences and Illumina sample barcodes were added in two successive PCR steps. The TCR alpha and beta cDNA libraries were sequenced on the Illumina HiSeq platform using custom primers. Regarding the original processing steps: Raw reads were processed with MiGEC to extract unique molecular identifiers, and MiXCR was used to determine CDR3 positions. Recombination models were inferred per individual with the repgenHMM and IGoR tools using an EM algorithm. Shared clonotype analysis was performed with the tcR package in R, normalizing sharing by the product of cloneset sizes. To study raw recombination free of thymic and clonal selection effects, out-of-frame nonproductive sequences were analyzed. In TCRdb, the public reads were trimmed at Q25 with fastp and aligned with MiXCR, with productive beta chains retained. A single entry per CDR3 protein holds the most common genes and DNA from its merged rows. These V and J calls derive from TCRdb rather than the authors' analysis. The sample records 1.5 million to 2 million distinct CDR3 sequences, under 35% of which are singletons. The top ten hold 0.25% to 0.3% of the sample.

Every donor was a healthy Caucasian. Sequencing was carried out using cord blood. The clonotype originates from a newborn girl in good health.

The CDR3 here reads CSARLLAASYEQYF. The nucleotide sequence is given as TGCAGTGCTAGATTACTAGCGGCCTCCTACGAGCAGTACTTC. This chain is built from TRBV20-1 and TRBJ2-7; 8 bases in the junction line up with TRBD2. CDR1 and CDR2 were assigned from the germline V gene (reference sequence) as DFQATT and SNEGSKA. Counted from cysteine to phenylalanine, this CDR3 has 14 amino acids. Solely the CDR3 DNA is kept, with 42 bases framed from the first base. V trim: 2 bases; J trim: 0 bases; unmatched bases: 3.